The 32 T cell receptor beta chains given below trace back to one sample, sequenced in a study of blood T cell repertoires in COVID-19. Produced via immunoSEQ multiplex PCR; TCRdb's table is partial and in-frame only. The table lists under 200,000 clones, roughly 80% of them singletons, with 2.8% in the top ten. Material for sequencing was peripheral blood. These receptors all stem from a man between 65 and 85 years old with acute or convalescent COVID-19.

The chain joins TRBV28 to TRBJ2-3, with 12 positions matching TRBD1. This CDR3 comprises 15 residues. Losses at the gene ends were 4 bases for V and 5 bases for J; bases not matched to a gene: 4. Germline CDR1 is MDHEN and CDR2 is SYDVKM. CDR3 amino acids: CASSYGDRGQDTQYF. The CDR3 coding sequence is TGTGCCAGCAGTTACGGGGACAGGGGGCAAGATACGCAGTATTTT. The full variable domain, completed using reference TRBV28 and TRBJ2-3, is DVKVTQSSRYLVKRTGEKVFLECVQDMDHENMFWYRQDPGLGLRLIYFSYDVKMKEKGDIPEGYSVSREKKERFSLILESASTNQTSMYLCASSYGDRGQDTQYFGPGTRLTVL.

The chain carries TRBV6-5 and TRBJ2-2, with D possibly TRBD2 on 5 matching bases. V was cut by 0 bases and J by 2 bases, with 10 bases left in between. The CDR3 contains 16 residues. The germline V gene has CDR1 MNHEY and CDR2 SVGAGI. The CDR3 DNA follows: TGTGCCAGCAGTTACTCGATGGGGAGCAACACCGGGGAGCTGTTTTTT. It codes for CASSYSMGSNTGELFF.

This clone was observed a handful of times. The chain is built from TRBV13 and TRBJ1-2; TRBD1 agrees at 8 bases. The ends lost 5 bases at V and 1 base at J; junction bases unmatched: 9. The CDR3 totals 16 residues. From germline, CDR1 is PRHDT and CDR2 FYEKMQ (reference sequence). CDR3 sequence reads: CASSQTGTGFNYGYTF. CDR3 DNA: TGTGCCAGCAGCCAAACCGGGACAGGTTTTAACTATGGCTACACCTTC.

CDR3 sequence (DNA): TGTGCCAGCAGCTTAGGGGTGAGGGATACGCAGTATTTT. Protein sequence: CASSLGVRDTQYF. The chain recombines TRBV11-3 with TRBJ2-3; no reliable D call. This CDR3 is 13 amino acids long. Looked up from germline, CDR1 is SGHNT and CDR2 is YENEEA. The V and J ends lost 1 base and 6 bases respectively, with 8 bases between them.

The chain is built from TRBV5-8 and TRBJ2-7; 9 nucleotides match TRBD1. The V and J ends lost 4 bases and 4 bases, in that order; junction bases with no gene match: 6. Germline assignment: CDR1 SGHTS and CDR2 YDEGEE. This CDR3 has 14 residues. CDR3 sequence (DNA): TGTGCCAGCAGCGGGGGGACAGGGTGGTACGAGCAGTACTTC. Translation: CASSGGTGWYEQYF. The full variable domain, its missing parts supplied by reference TRBV5-8 and TRBJ2-7, is EAGVTQSPTHLIKTRGQQATLRCSPISGHTSVYWYQQALGLGLQFLLWYDEGEERNRGNFPPRFSGRQFPNYSSELNVNALELEDSALYLCASSGGTGWYEQYFGPGTRLTVT.

The chain couples TRBV20-1 to TRBJ1-2; D is possibly TRBD1 (5 bases). Germline-derived CDR1 and CDR2 are DFQATT and SNEGSKA (reference sequence). V dropped 5 bases and J dropped 6 bases, with 10 bases sitting between them. The CDR3 has 11 amino acids. The CDR3, as DNA: TGCAGTGCTTGGTTACAGGATGGCTACACCTTC. The encoded protein is CSAWLQDGYTF.

The rearrangement uses TRBV6-4 and TRBJ2-7; D is perhaps TRBD1 (5 bases). Trimming cost V 2 bases and J 6 bases, with 11 bases left between them. From germline, CDR1 is MRHNA and CDR2 SNTAGT. The CDR3 runs 13 residues. The CDR3 here is CASSDSLRGEQYF. In DNA form, the CDR3 reads TGTGCCAGCAGTGACAGCTTAAGGGGCGAGCAGTACTTC.

This sequence joins TRBV20-1 and TRBJ2-7; 7 bases fit TRBD1. This CDR3 comprises 11 residues. Germline lookup yields CDR1 DFQATT and CDR2 SNEGSKA (reference sequence). CDR3 residues: CSVQGTYEQYF. The CDR3 DNA reads TGCAGCGTACAGGGGACCTACGAGCAGTACTTC.

This clone was seen ten or more times. The chain combines TRBV6-4 with TRBJ1-6; D not certain. Germline V gene data show CDR1 as MRHNA and CDR2 as SNTAGT. Between the trimmed V and J ends, which lost 5 bases and 0 bases, there was a span of 8 bases. This CDR3 has 15 residues. This CDR3 is CASSTGNSYNSPLHF. CDR3 nucleotide sequence: TGTGCCAGCAGTACGGGGAACTCCTATAATTCACCCCTCCACTTT.

The V call is TRBV27, the J call TRBJ2-3; TRBD2 is a possible D gene (6 bases). Trimming removed 2 bases at V and 2 bases at J, with 11 bases between. The length of the CDR3 is 15 residues. Germline CDR1 is MNHEY and CDR2 is SMNVEV (reference sequence). CDR3 sequence (DNA): TGTGCCAGCAGTTTAATGGCGGGATTCACAGATACGCAGTATTTT. Translating it yields CASSLMAGFTDTQYF.

V usage is TRBV24-1 and J usage is TRBJ1-1; a weak D match, TRBD1 (6 bases). CDR3 length: 13 amino acids. Between the trimmed V and J ends, which lost 4 bases and 8 bases, there was a span of 13 bases. CDR1 is KGHDR, CDR2 SFDVKD, per germline. CDR3: CATSDQIGTEAFF. For the CDR3, the DNA is TGTGCCACCAGTGACCAAATCGGGACAGAAGCTTTCTTT.

V is TRBV10-3 and J is TRBJ2-3; TRBD2 matches 8 bases. The CDR3 extends over 18 amino acids. Germline lookup yields CDR1 ENHRY and CDR2 SYGVKD. The J segment lost 3 bases and the V segment lost 2 bases, leaving 13 bases of the junction unmatched. CDR3 DNA sequence: TGTGCCATCAGTGAGAGAAAAGGACTAGCTATGATGACAGATACGCAGTATTTT. Its translation: CAISERKGLAMMTDTQYF.

A few counts support this clone. Other DNA sequences in this specimen translate into the identical CDR3. The chain is built from TRBV19 and TRBJ2-5, with 9 bases identical to TRBD2. The V segment lost 6 bases and the J segment 5 bases; nucleotides outside the gene matches: 10. Germline CDR1 is LNHDA and CDR2 is SQIVND (reference sequence). This CDR3 comprises 15 residues. This CDR3 reads CASSLAGSGGETQYF. The CDR3 bases are TGTGCCAGTAGCCTAGCGGGATCGGGGGGTGAGACCCAGTACTTC.

Comments on this clone: The sample carries other DNA sequences with the same CDR3. The J gene is TRBJ1-2, the V gene TRBV12-3 or TRBV12-4, with D perhaps TRBD1 (5 bases). The length of the CDR3 is 13 residues. V was clipped by 3 bases and J by 4 bases, with 9 bases between them. CDR3 nucleotides: TGTGCCAGCAGTTTCCGGGGGGGCTATGGCTACACCTTC. Amino acid sequence: CASSFRGGYGYTF.

The V and J genes are TRBV28 and TRBJ2-1, with 7 positions matching TRBD2. Germline CDR1 reads MDHEN; CDR2 reads SYDVKM. The CDR3 loop spans 15 amino acids. V lost 5 bases and J lost 4; bases outside the gene matches: 8. The chain's CDR3 is CASSLTGGGYNEQFF. CDR3 DNA: TGTGCCAGCAGTCTTACGGGAGGCGGGTACAATGAGCAGTTCTTC. Looking up the rest from reference TRBV28 and TRBJ2-1 gives the full variable domain: DVKVTQSSRYLVKRTGEKVFLECVQDMDHENMFWYRQDPGLGLRLIYFSYDVKMKEKGDIPEGYSVSREKKERFSLILESASTNQTSMYLCASSLTGGGYNEQFFGPGTRLTVL.

In its sample, this clone was seen once. CDR3 amino acids: CASSEIQGNYGYTF. The CDR3 DNA is TGTGCCAGCAGTGAAATACAGGGAAACTATGGCTACACCTTC. The chain is built from TRBV6-1 and TRBJ1-2; TRBD1 might be the D (6 bases). V gave up 2 bases and J gave up 2 bases, with 9 bases separating them. CDR1 MNHNS and CDR2 SASEGT come from the germline V gene. This CDR3 contains 14 residues.

V usage is TRBV7-2 and J usage is TRBJ2-7, with D perhaps TRBD2 (5 bases). The CDR3 has 14 residues. Germline V CDR1 and CDR2: SGHTA, FQGNSA. The V end was cut by 0 bases, the J end by 2 bases, with 8 bases between. Here the CDR3 reads CASSLARGPYEQYF. As DNA, the CDR3 is TGTGCCAGCAGCTTAGCCCGGGGTCCCTACGAGCAGTACTTC.

This clone was picked up one time. V gene TRBV5-8 combines with J gene TRBJ1-6; 10 positions match TRBD1. The CDR3 has 14 amino acids. The germline gives CDR1 SGHTS, CDR2 YDEGEE. The V segment lost 4 bases and the J segment 7 bases; nucleotides outside the gene matches: 2. CDR3 coding DNA: TGTGCCAGCAGCCGGGACAGGGGCAATTCACCCCTCCACTTT. Protein: CASSRDRGNSPLHF.

CDR3 coding DNA: TGTGCCATCAGTGAGACAGGCTCCAACGTGGAAGCTTTCTTT. Protein sequence: CAISETGSNVEAFF. The chain couples TRBV10-3 to TRBJ1-1; possible D gene TRBD1, 5 bases. Germline CDR1 and CDR2: ENHRY and SYGVKD. This CDR3 spans 14 amino acids. V was pared by 2 bases and J by 8 bases, with 15 bases between.

The chain recombines TRBV18 with TRBJ2-3, with 9 bases aligning to TRBD1. The CDR3 is 15 residues long. Looked up from germline, CDR1 is KGHSH and CDR2 is LQKENI. The J segment lost 2 bases and the V segment lost 3 bases, leaving 3 bases of the junction unmatched. CDR3 in amino acids: CASSPGQGVTDTQYF. The CDR3 nucleotides read TGTGCCAGCTCACCGGGACAGGGAGTCACAGATACGCAGTATTTT.

This clone was detected only a few times. The rearrangement links TRBV2 to TRBJ1-2, with 8 bases matching TRBD1. J was trimmed by 8 bases and V by 4 bases; bases with no gene match: 9. The germline V gene encodes CDR1 SNHLY and CDR2 FYNNEI. The CDR3 consists of 14 residues. DNA for the CDR3: TGTGCCAGCAGTGTTGGACAGGGTATGGAGGGCTACACCTTC. It encodes CASSVGQGMEGYTF.

The CDR3 bases are TGTGCCAGCAGCCAACAGGTAGTTCCGCAAGAGACCCAGTACTTC. Amino acid sequence: CASSQQVVPQETQYF. V and J are TRBV14 and TRBJ2-5; no clear D. Germline values: CDR1 SGHDN, CDR2 FVKESK. V was cut by 2 bases and J by 2 bases, with 12 bases left in between. CDR3 length: 15 amino acids.

The chain combines TRBV6-1 with TRBJ1-4; TRBD1 might be the D (5 bases). The CDR3 has 15 amino acids. V was clipped by 0 bases and J by 7 bases, with 12 bases between them. Per the germline V gene, CDR1 is MNHNS and CDR2 is SASEGT. The CDR3 DNA reads TGTGCCAGCAGTGAAGCGCGGGGGTATTTTGAAAAACTGTTTTTT. Amino acids: CASSEARGYFEKLFF.

V and J are TRBV11-2 and TRBJ2-7, with 8 positions matching TRBD2. With V trimmed by 2 bases and J by 0 bases, 3 bases remained unmatched. The CDR3 has 15 residues. Germline V lookup: CDR1 SGHAT, CDR2 FQNNGV. CDR3 region: CASSLTGGTSYEQYF. In DNA, the CDR3 is TGTGCCAGCAGCTTAACGGGGGGGACCTCCTACGAGCAGTACTTC.

V is TRBV11-2 and J is TRBJ1-1; 12 nucleotides line up with TRBD1. Trimming took 2 bases from V and 6 from J; bases not matched to a gene: 4. Germline CDR1 and CDR2: SGHAT and FQNNGV. The CDR3 loop spans 15 amino acids. The chain's CDR3 is CASSLRGTGGPEAFF. CDR3 bases: TGTGCCAGCAGCTTAAGAGGGACAGGGGGCCCTGAAGCTTTCTTT.

The chain employs TRBV11-2 and TRBJ1-2; TRBD1 might be the D (6 bases). Trimming pared 5 bases from V and 7 bases from J, leaving 20 bases between. This CDR3 has 15 amino acids. Looked up from germline, CDR1 is SGHAT and CDR2 is FQNNGV. CDR3 DNA sequence: TGTGCCAGCAGCCGAACTGGACAGATATTGGTTGGCTACACCTTC. It encodes CASSRTGQILVGYTF.

The chain links TRBV11-3 to TRBJ1-1; D unresolved. The CDR3 sequence is 13 residues long. Between the trimmed V and J ends, which lost 5 bases and 5 bases, there was a span of 12 bases. Germline V gives CDR1 SGHNT, CDR2 YENEEA. The CDR3: CASSLRVWTEAFF. CDR3 sequence (DNA): TGTGCCAGCAGCCTCCGAGTCTGGACTGAAGCTTTCTTT.

V and J are TRBV6-6 and TRBJ2-7; D is unclear. The ends were cut back, 6 bases at V and 0 bases at J, with 6 bases in the middle. Germline assignment: CDR1 MNHNY and CDR2 SVGAGI (reference sequence). This CDR3 contains 12 residues. The CDR3 DNA reads as TGTGCCAGCAGCCCGGTCTCCTACGAGCAGTACTTC. Translation gives CASSPVSYEQYF.

The chain has TRBV2 and TRBJ2-1, with D possibly matching TRBD1 (7 bases). CDR1 SNHLY and CDR2 FYNNEI come from the germline V gene. V shed 9 bases and J shed 5 bases, with 17 bases lying between them. The length of the CDR3 is 14 residues. This chain's CDR3 is CASQGGESNNEQFF. CDR3 DNA sequence: TGTGCCAGTCAGGGGGGTGAGAGTAACAATGAGCAGTTCTTC.

The rearrangement uses TRBV10-1 and TRBJ2-2; no reliable D call. The V and J ends lost 4 bases and 7 bases respectively, with 10 bases between them. Germline V CDR1 and CDR2: WNHNN, SYGVQD (reference sequence). The CDR3 is 13 amino acids. CDR3 residues: CASSGGVGGELFF. DNA of the CDR3: TGCGCCAGCAGTGGCGGAGTAGGCGGGGAGCTGTTTTTT.

The V gene is TRBV13, the J gene TRBJ1-4; tentative D call: TRBD1 (6 bases). V shed 3 bases and J shed 7 bases, with 9 bases lying between them. The CDR3 consists of 13 residues. Germline-derived CDR1 and CDR2 are PRHDT and FYEKMQ (reference sequence). The CDR3 DNA follows: TGTGCCAGCAGCTTGGGGGCAGCTGAAAAACTGTTTTTT. Its protein is CASSLGAAEKLFF.

The chain combines TRBV27 with TRBJ2-5, with TRBD2 identical over 10 bases. Trimming at V came to 2 bases and at J to 1 base, leaving 7 bases not matched to a gene. Per germline, CDR1 MNHEY and CDR2 SMNVEV (reference sequence). The CDR3 has 17 residues. The CDR3 here is CASSLGAGGTAQETQYF. Here the CDR3 DNA reads TGTGCCAGCAGTTTAGGAGCGGGGGGGACGGCCCAAGAGACCCAGTACTTC.